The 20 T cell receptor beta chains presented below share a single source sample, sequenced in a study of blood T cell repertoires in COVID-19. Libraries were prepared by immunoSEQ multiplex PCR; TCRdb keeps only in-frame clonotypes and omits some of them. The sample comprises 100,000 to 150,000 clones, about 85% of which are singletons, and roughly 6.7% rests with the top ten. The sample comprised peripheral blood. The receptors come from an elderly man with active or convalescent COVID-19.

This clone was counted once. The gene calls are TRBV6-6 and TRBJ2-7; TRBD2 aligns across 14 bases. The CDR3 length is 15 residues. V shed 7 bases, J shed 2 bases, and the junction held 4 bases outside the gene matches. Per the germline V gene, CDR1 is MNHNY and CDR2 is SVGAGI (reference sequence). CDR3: CASTGTSGGTYEQYF. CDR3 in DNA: TGTGCCAGCACCGGGACTAGCGGGGGAACCTACGAGCAGTACTTC.

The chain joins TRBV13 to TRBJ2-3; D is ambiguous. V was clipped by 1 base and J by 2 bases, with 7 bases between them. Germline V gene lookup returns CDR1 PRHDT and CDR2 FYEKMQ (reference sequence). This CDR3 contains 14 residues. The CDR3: CASSLDAITDTQYF. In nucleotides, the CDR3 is TGTGCCAGCAGCTTAGATGCGATCACAGATACGCAGTATTTT.

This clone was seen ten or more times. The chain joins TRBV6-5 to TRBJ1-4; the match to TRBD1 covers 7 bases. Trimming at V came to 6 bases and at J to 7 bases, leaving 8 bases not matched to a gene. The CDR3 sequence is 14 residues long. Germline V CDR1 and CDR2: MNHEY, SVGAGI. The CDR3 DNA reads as TGTGCCAGCAGAGGACAGGACGGATTTGAAAAACTGTTTTTT. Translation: CASRGQDGFEKLFF.

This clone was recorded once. CDR3 bases: TGCAGCGAGAGACAGGGTGGGGAGACCCAGTACTTC. This translates into CSERQGGETQYF. This sequence joins TRBV29-1 and TRBJ2-5, with 7 bases identical to TRBD1. Unmatched junction bases numbered 7, after V lost 7 bases and J lost 5 bases. This CDR3 comprises 12 residues. CDR1 is SQVTM, CDR2 ANQGSEA, per germline. Based on the CDR3 plus reference TRBV29-1 and TRBJ2-5, the full variable domain is SAVISQKPSRDICQRGTSLTIQCQVDSQVTMMFWYRQQPGQSLTLIATANQGSEATYESGFVIDKFPISRPNLTFSTLTVSNMSPEDSSIYLCSERQGGETQYFGPGTRLLVL.

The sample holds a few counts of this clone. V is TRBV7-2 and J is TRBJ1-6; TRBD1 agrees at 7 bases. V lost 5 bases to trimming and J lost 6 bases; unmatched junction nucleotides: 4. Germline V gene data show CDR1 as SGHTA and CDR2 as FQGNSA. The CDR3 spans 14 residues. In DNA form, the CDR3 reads TGTGCCAGCAGCGGGGACAGACTTAATTCACCCCTCCACTTT. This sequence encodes CASSGDRLNSPLHF.

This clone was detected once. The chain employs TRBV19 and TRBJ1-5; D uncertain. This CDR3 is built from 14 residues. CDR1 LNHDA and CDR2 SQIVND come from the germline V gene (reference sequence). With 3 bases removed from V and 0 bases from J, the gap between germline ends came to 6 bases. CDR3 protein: CASSIGFSNQPQHF. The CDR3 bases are TGTGCCAGTAGTATCGGGTTTAGCAATCAGCCCCAGCATTTT.

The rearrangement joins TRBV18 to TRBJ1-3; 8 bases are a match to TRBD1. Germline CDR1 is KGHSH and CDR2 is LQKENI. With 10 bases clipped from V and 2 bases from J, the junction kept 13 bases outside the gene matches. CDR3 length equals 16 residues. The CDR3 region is CATTSRGRDAGNTIYF. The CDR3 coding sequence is TGTGCCACCACCTCCAGGGGGCGCGATGCTGGAAACACCATATATTTT.

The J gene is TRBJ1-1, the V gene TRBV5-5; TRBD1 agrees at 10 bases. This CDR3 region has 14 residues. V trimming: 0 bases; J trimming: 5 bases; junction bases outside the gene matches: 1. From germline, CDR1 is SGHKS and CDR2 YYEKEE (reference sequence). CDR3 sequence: CASSLAGQGTEAFF. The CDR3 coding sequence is TGTGCCAGCAGCTTGGCGGGACAGGGGACTGAAGCTTTCTTT.

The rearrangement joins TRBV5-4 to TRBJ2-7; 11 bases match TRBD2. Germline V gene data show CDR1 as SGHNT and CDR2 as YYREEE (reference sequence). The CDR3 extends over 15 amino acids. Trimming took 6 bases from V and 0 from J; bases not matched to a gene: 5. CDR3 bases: TGTGCCAGCATGGGGACTAGCGGAACCTCCTACGAGCAGTACTTC. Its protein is CASMGTSGTSYEQYF.

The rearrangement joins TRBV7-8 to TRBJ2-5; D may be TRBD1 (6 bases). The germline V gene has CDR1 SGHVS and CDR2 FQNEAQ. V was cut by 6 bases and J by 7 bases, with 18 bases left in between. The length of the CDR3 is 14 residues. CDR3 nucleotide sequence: TGTGCCAGCAGACCGGTCGCAGGGGTTGCGACCCAGTACTTC. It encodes CASRPVAGVATQYF.

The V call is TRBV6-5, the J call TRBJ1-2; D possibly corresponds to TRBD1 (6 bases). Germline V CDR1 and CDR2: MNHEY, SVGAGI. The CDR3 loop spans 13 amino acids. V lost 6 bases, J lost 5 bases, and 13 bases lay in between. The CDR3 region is CASSGQTLYGYTF. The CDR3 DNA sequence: TGTGCCAGCAGCGGACAGACCCTATATGGCTACACCTTC.

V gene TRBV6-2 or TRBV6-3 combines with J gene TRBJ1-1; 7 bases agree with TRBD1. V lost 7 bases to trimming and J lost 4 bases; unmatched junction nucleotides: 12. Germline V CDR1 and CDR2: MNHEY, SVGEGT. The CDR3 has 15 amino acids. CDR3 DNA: TGTGCCAGCAACCCAGCAAGGGGGCTAGGCACTGAAGCTTTCTTT. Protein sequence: CASNPARGLGTEAFF.

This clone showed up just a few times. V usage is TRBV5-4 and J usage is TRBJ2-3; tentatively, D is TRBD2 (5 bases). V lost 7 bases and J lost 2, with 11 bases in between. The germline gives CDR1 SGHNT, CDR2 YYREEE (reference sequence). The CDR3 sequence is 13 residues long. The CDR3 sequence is CASAEGITDTQYF. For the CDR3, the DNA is TGTGCCAGCGCTGAGGGAATCACAGATACGCAGTATTTT.

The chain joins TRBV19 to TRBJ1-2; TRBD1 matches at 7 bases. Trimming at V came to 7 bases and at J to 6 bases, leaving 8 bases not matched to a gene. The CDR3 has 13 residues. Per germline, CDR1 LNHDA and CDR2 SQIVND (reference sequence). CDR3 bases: TGTGCCAGTACCCAAGACAGGGACCATGGCTACACCTTC. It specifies CASTQDRDHGYTF. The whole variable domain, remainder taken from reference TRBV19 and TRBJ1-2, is DGGITQSPKYLFRKEGQNVTLSCEQNLNHDAMYWYRQDPGQGLRLIYYSQIVNDFQKGDIAEGYSVSREKKESFPLTVTSAQKNPTAFYLCASTQDRDHGYTFGSGTRLTVV.

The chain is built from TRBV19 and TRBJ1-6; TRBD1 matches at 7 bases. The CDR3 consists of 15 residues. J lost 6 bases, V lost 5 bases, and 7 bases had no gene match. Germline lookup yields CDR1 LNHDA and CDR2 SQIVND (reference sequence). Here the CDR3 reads CASSVGQRVNSPLHF. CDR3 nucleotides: TGTGCCAGTAGTGTGGGACAGAGAGTTAATTCACCCCTCCACTTT.

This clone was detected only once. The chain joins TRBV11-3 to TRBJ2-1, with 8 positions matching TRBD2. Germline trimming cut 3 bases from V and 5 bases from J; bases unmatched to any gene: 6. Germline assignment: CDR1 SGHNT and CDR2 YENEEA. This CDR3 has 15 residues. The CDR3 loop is CASSLVAGFNNEQFF. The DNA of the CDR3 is TGTGCCAGCAGCTTGGTAGCGGGATTTAACAATGAGCAGTTCTTC.

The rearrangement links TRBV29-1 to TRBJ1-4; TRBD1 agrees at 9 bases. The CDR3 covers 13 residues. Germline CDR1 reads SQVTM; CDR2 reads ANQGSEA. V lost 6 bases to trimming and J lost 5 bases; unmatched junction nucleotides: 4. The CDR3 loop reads CSVGTGTNEKLFF. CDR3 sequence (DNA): TGCAGCGTAGGGACAGGGACAAATGAAAAACTGTTTTTT.

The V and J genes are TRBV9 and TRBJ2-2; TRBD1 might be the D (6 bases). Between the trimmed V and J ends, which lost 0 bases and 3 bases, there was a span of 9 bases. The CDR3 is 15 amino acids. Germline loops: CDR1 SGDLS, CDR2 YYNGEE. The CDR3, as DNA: TGTGCCAGCAGCGTAGTGGGACAACACACCGGGGAGCTGTTTTTT. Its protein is CASSVVGQHTGELFF.

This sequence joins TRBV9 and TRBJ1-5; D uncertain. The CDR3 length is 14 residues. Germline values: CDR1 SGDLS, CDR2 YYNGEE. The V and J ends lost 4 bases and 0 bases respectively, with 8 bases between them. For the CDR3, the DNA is TGTGCCAGCAGCCGTGGCGGTAGCAATCAGCCCCAGCATTTT. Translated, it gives CASSRGGSNQPQHF.

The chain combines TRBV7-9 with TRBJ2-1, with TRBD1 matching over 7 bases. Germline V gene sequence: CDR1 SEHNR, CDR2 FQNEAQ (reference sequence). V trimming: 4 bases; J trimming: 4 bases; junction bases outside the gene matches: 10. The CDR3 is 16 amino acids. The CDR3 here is CASSSQGQTPYNEQFF. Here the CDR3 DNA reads TGTGCCAGCAGCTCCCAGGGACAGACCCCTTACAATGAGCAGTTCTTC. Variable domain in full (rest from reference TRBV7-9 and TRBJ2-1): DTGVSQNPRHKITKRGQNVTFRCDPISEHNRLYWYRQTLGQGPEFLTYFQNEAQLEKSRLLSDRFSAERPKGSFSTLEIQRTEQGDSAMYLCASSSQGQTPYNEQFFGPGTRLTVL.